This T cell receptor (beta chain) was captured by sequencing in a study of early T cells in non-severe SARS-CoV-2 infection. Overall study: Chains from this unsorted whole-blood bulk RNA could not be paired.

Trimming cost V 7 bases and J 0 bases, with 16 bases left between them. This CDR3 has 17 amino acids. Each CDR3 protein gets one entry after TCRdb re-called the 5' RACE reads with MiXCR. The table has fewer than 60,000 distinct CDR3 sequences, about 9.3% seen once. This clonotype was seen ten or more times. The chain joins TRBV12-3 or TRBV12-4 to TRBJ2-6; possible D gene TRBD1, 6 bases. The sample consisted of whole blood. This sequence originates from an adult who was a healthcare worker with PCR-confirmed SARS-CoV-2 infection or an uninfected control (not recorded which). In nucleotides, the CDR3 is TGTGCCAGCACCCGACAGGTGGCGGTCTCTGGGGCCAACGTCCTGACTTTC. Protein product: CASTRQVAVSGANVLTF.